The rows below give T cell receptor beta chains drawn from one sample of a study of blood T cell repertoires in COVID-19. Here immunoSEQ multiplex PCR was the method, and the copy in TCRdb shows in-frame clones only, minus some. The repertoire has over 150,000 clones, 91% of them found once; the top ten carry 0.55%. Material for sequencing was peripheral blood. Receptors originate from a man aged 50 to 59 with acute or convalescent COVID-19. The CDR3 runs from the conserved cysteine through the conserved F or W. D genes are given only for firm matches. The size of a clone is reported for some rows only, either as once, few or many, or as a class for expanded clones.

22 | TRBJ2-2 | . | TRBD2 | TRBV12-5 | CASGLGLFPGLAGGRGTGELFF | TGTGCTAGTGGTCTTGGGCTTTTTCCGGGACTAGCGGGGGGGCGCGGTACCGGGGAGCTGTTTTTT
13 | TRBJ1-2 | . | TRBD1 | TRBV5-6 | CASSPDRGSGYTF | TGTGCCAGCAGCCCAGACAGGGGATCCGGCTACACCTTC
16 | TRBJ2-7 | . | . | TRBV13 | CASSPKGRGLPYEQYF | TGTGCCAGCAGCCCCAAAGGAAGGGGACTTCCCTACGAGCAGTACTTC
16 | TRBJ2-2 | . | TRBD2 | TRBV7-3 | CASSLSSGTNTGELFF | TGTGCCAGCAGCTTATCTAGCGGGACGAACACCGGGGAGCTGTTTTTT
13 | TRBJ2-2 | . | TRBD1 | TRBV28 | CASDRGFAGELFF | TGTGCCAGCGACAGGGGATTTGCCGGGGAGCTGTTTTTT
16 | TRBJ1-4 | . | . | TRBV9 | CASSGTVEATNEKLFF | TGTGCCAGCAGCGGTACGGTAGAAGCAACTAATGAAAAACTGTTTTTT
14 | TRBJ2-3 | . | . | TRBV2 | CAIPDDSFTDTQYF | TGTGCCATCCCAGACGACTCGTTCACAGATACGCAGTATTTT
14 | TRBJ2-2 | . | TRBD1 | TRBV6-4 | CASGRTGGTGELFF | TGTGCCAGCGGAAGGACAGGGGGCACCGGGGAGCTGTTTTTT
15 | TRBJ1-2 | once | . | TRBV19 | CASSQQGVDMARYTF | TGTGCCAGTAGTCAACAGGGTGTCGATATGGCTCGCTACACCTTC
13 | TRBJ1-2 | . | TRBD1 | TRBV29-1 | CSVVDRTAYGYTF | TGCAGCGTTGTGGACAGGACGGCCTATGGCTACACCTTC
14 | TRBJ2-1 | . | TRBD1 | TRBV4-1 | CASSQEGQGRWQFF | TGCGCCAGCAGCCAAGAGGGACAGGGGCGCTGGCAGTTCTTC
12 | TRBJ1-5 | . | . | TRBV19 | CASSQDWQPQHF | TGTGCCAGTAGTCAGGACTGGCAGCCCCAGCATTTT
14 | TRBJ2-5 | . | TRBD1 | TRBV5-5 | CASSLQGAGGTQYF | TGTGCCAGCAGTTTACAGGGGGCGGGTGGGACCCAGTACTTC
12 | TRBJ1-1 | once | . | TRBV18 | CATGGKNTEAFF | TGTGCCACTGGGGGGAAGAATACTGAAGCTTTCTTT
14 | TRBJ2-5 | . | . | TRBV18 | CASSPVTAQETQYF | TGTGCCAGCTCACCAGTGACAGCCCAAGAGACCCAGTACTTC
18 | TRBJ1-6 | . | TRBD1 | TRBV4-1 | CASSQLRLYGQGNSPLHF | TGCGCCAGCAGCCAACTCCGACTCTATGGACAGGGTAATTCACCCCTCCACTTT
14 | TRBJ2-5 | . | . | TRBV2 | CASSEQGGGETQYF | TGTGCCAGCAGTGAACAGGGAGGAGGAGAGACCCAGTACTTC
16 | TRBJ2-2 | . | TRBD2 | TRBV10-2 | CASSGTSGSMGGELFF | TGCGCCAGCAGCGGGACTAGCGGGAGTATGGGCGGGGAGCTGTTTTTT
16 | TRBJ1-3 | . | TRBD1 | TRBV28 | CASRKTGGGTGNTIYF | TGTGCCAGCAGAAAGACAGGGGGTGGCACTGGAAACACCATATATTTT
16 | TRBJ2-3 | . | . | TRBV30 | CAFAQIQGSSTDTQYF | TGTGCCTTCGCTCAAATACAGGGTTCTAGCACAGATACGCAGTATTTT
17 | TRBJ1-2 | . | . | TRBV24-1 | CATSDSRRLQGVDGYTF | TGTGCCACCAGTGATTCCCGGAGGTTACAGGGTGTGGATGGCTACACCTTC
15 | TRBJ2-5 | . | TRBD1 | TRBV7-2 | CASSPSSDRVETQYF | TGTGCCAGCAGCCCAAGCTCGGACAGGGTGGAGACCCAGTACTTC
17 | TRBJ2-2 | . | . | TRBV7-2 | CASSLVRLMGESGELFF | TGTGCCAGCAGCTTAGTTAGACTGATGGGAGAGAGCGGGGAGCTGTTTTTT
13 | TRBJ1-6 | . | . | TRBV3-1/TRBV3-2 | CASSQYRNSPLHF | TGTGCCAGCAGCCAATACAGGAATTCACCCCTCCACTTT
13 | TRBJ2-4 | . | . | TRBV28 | CASSFAGVNIQYF | TGTGCCAGCAGTTTCGCAGGGGTTAACATTCAGTACTTC
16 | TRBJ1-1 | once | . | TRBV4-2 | CASRPQTDTLNTEAFF | TGTGCCAGCAGACCGCAAACTGACACCCTGAACACTGAAGCTTTCTTT
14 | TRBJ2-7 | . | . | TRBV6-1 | CASSEKRASYEQYF | TGTGCCAGCAGTGAAAAGCGGGCCTCCTACGAGCAGTACTTC
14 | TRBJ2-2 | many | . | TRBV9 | CASSEWGGTGELFF | TGTGCCAGCAGCGAGTGGGGCGGCACCGGGGAGCTGTTTTTT
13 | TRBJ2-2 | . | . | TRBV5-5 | CASSPTRAGELFF | TGTGCCAGCAGCCCGACGCGGGCCGGGGAGCTGTTTTTT
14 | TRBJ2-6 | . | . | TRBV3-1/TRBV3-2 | CASSQLSGANVLTF | TGTGCCAGCAGCCAACTCTCTGGGGCCAACGTCCTGACTTTC
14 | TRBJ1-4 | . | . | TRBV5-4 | CASSPDQGTEKLFF | TGTGCCAGCAGTCCAGATCAGGGTACTGAAAAACTGTTTTTT
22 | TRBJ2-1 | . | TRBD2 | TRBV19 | CASSPWGSGRATRMKSYNEQFF | TGTGCCAGTAGTCCTTGGGGTAGCGGGAGGGCCACGAGGATGAAGTCCTACAATGAGCAGTTCTTC
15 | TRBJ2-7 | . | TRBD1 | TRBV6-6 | CASSRTRDREGEQYF | TGTGCCAGCAGTCGAACCCGGGACAGGGAGGGCGAGCAGTACTTC
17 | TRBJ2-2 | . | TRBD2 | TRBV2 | CASSEEGGSPNTGELFF | TGTGCCAGCAGTGAGGAGGGCGGGAGCCCGAACACCGGGGAGCTGTTTTTT
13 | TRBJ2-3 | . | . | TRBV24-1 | CATSDSRSLAQYF | TGTGCCACCAGTGACTCGCGGAGCCTTGCGCAGTATTTT
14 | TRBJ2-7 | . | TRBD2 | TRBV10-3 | CAISEYQREYEQYF | TGTGCCATCAGTGAGTACCAGCGGGAGTACGAGCAGTACTTC
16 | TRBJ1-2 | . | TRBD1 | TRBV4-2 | CASSQGETGGSYGYTF | TGTGCCAGCAGCCAGGGAGAGACAGGGGGCTCCTATGGCTACACCTTC
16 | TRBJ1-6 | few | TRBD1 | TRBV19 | CASTGTGAGRNSPLHF | TGTGCCAGTACTGGGACAGGGGCCGGGCGGAATTCACCCCTCCACTTT
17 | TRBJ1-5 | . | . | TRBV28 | CASSSPRGAYSNQPQHF | TGTGCCAGCAGTTCCCCCCGGGGGGCGTATAGCAATCAGCCCCAGCATTTT
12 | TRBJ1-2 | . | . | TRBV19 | CASSTSDYGYTF | TGTGCCAGTAGTACCTCTGACTATGGCTACACCTTC
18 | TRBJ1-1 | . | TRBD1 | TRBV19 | CASSMPRDRVFELTEAFF | TGTGCCAGTAGTATGCCACGGGACAGGGTCTTCGAACTGACTGAAGCTTTCTTT
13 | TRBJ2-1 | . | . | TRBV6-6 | CASSYGANNEQFF | TGTGCCAGCAGTTACGGGGCTAACAATGAGCAGTTCTTC